This paragraph reports one TCR beta chain. How the authors handled the data: Reference gene primer amplification in the assay estimated nucleated cell counts. Repertoires were generated with immunoSEQ multiplex PCR, while TCRdb's copy carries only in-frame clones and drops some. V and J calls and clone size are as listed in that table; D and trimming were resolved from the DNA. Here the sample spans roughly 26,000 clones, roughly 66% being singletons. The data were taken from a study of blood T cell repertoires in COVID-19. Study background: There were acute and convalescent COVID-19 samples, and they came from the United States, Italy and Spain. T cells, B-cell-depleted T cells, or PBMCs provided the cDNA or gDNA that served as material.

Germline-derived CDR1 and CDR2 are GTSNPN and SVGIG (reference sequence). This CDR3 comprises 13 residues. The germline V and J ends were trimmed by 0 bases and 5 bases, with 10 bases remaining between them. The receptor's source is a man between 60 and 75 years old with active or convalescent COVID-19. Sequenced sample: peripheral blood. This chain links TRBV30 with TRBJ2-5, with D tentatively TRBD1 (6 bases). CDR3 loop: CAWSVGGSETQYF. In DNA, the CDR3 is TGTGCCTGGAGTGTAGGGGGTTCGGAGACCCAGTACTTC.